The rows below give T cell receptor beta chains drawn from one sample of a study of Tregs in tolerant kidney transplant recipients. The method was immunoSEQ multiplex PCR; TCRdb's version includes in-frame clones alone and lacks a portion of them. Of tens of thousands of clones listed, 84% are singletons. Sequenced sample: CD4+ T cells from blood. The receptor set was obtained from a human donor in good health. CDR3s include the opening cysteine and the closing phenylalanine or tryptophan. The D gene is left open where the match is weak. Where a row states a size, it is once, few, many or the class of an expanded clone; other rows omit it.

v_gene: TRBV30; d_gene: TRBD2; abundance: -; j_gene: TRBJ2-5; CDR3nt: TGTGCCTGGAGTGAGGGACTAGCGGGGGGGCTCGAGACCCAGTACTTC; CDR3aa: CAWSEGLAGGLETQYF
v_gene: TRBV27; d_gene: -; abundance: -; j_gene: TRBJ1-5; CDR3nt: TGTGCCAGCAGTTTAAAGGGCCAGGATCGGCCCCAGCATTTT; CDR3aa: CASSLKGQDRPQHF
v_gene: TRBV6-1; d_gene: -; abundance: once; j_gene: TRBJ1-2; CDR3nt: TGTGCCAGCAGGGACCTCGGCTACACCTTC; CDR3aa: CASRDLGYTF
v_gene: TRBV5-5; d_gene: -; abundance: -; j_gene: TRBJ1-5; CDR3nt: TGTGCCAGCAGCTTGGCGAGGGACCGTCAGCCCCAGCATTTT; CDR3aa: CASSLARDRQPQHF
v_gene: TRBV4-3; d_gene: -; abundance: -; j_gene: TRBJ1-2; CDR3nt: TGCGCCAGCAGCCAAGTATTAACAGGTACCGACTATGGCTACACCTTC; CDR3aa: CASSQVLTGTDYGYTF
v_gene: TRBV11-3; d_gene: TRBD2; abundance: -; j_gene: TRBJ2-5; CDR3nt: TGTGCCAGCAGTTTAATGGGTGTGGGACTAGCGGGAGAAGAGACCCAGTACTTC; CDR3aa: CASSLMGVGLAGEETQYF
v_gene: TRBV4-1; d_gene: -; abundance: few; j_gene: TRBJ2-2; CDR3nt: TGCGCCAGCAGTCAAATTAGAATCTTGGAGACCGGGGAGCTGTTTTTT; CDR3aa: CASSQIRILETGELFF
v_gene: TRBV5-6; d_gene: -; abundance: -; j_gene: TRBJ2-1; CDR3nt: TGTGCCAGCATCCTGGGTGGAGGGCCCAGCAATGAGCAGTTCTTC; CDR3aa: CASILGGGPSNEQFF
v_gene: TRBV5-5; d_gene: -; abundance: -; j_gene: TRBJ1-2; CDR3nt: TGTGCCAGCAGCTTGGTGGCAGGCCCCTGGACCTTC; CDR3aa: CASSLVAGPWTF
v_gene: TRBV25-1; d_gene: -; abundance: once; j_gene: TRBJ1-2; CDR3nt: TGTGCCAGCAGGATGACGGGATTTTCGGGGGGCTACACCTTC; CDR3aa: CASRMTGFSGGYTF
v_gene: TRBV9; d_gene: TRBD2; abundance: once; j_gene: TRBJ2-3; CDR3nt: TGTGCCAGCAGCGCGCGTCTAGCGGGGATCCTGGATACGCAGTATTTT; CDR3aa: CASSARLAGILDTQYF
v_gene: TRBV2; d_gene: -; abundance: -; j_gene: TRBJ1-2; CDR3nt: TGTGCCAGCAGTGAAATTTCTATATCCACGGGGGCCCCACGTGGCTACACCTTC; CDR3aa: CASSEISISTGAPRGYTF
v_gene: TRBV5-1; d_gene: -; abundance: -; j_gene: TRBJ1-3; CDR3nt: TGCGCCAGCAGCATGGGGGGGACACTGAGAAACACCATATATTTT; CDR3aa: CASSMGGTLRNTIYF
v_gene: TRBV11-3; d_gene: -; abundance: -; j_gene: TRBJ2-3; CDR3nt: TGTGCCAGCAGCTCCCAAGGTTGGACAGATACGCAGTATTTT; CDR3aa: CASSSQGWTDTQYF
v_gene: TRBV11-2; d_gene: TRBD2; abundance: -; j_gene: TRBJ2-3; CDR3nt: TGTGCCAGCAGCTTAGATACCCAGCGGGGGTTCCCAGATACGCAGTATTTT; CDR3aa: CASSLDTQRGFPDTQYF
v_gene: TRBV11-3; d_gene: TRBD2; abundance: -; j_gene: TRBJ2-3; CDR3nt: TGTGCCAGCTCTAGGTTCTCGGCGGCGGGAGGTGGGGATACGCAGTATTTT; CDR3aa: CASSRFSAAGGGDTQYF
v_gene: TRBV11-2; d_gene: -; abundance: -; j_gene: TRBJ2-7; CDR3nt: TGTGCCAGCAGCTCGGGACTCCCCCGGTTGGAGCAGTACTTC; CDR3aa: CASSSGLPRLEQYF
v_gene: TRBV4-1; d_gene: TRBD1; abundance: many; j_gene: TRBJ1-2; CDR3nt: TGCGCCAGCAGCTCGTTGGGACAGGTTGGCTACACCTTC; CDR3aa: CASSSLGQVGYTF
v_gene: TRBV7-2; d_gene: -; abundance: -; j_gene: TRBJ2-5; CDR3nt: TGTGCCAGCAGCTTGGGGGGGGCTGCAGAGACCCAGTACTTC; CDR3aa: CASSLGGAAETQYF
v_gene: TRBV4-3; d_gene: -; abundance: -; j_gene: TRBJ1-1; CDR3nt: TGCGCCAGCAGCCAAGGTCCTTGGGCTGAAGCTTTCTTT; CDR3aa: CASSQGPWAEAFF
v_gene: TRBV2; d_gene: -; abundance: -; j_gene: TRBJ2-7; CDR3nt: TGTGCCAGCAGTCCCCTAGCGAGACGAGCCTACGAGCAGTACTTC; CDR3aa: CASSPLARRAYEQYF
v_gene: TRBV30; d_gene: -; abundance: -; j_gene: TRBJ2-5; CDR3nt: TGTGCCTGGAGTGATTTGCGGGAGACCCAGTACTTC; CDR3aa: CAWSDLRETQYF
v_gene: TRBV6-5; d_gene: -; abundance: -; j_gene: TRBJ1-1; CDR3nt: TGTGCCAGCAGTTTACACAGGGTCGGGACTGAAGCTTTCTTT; CDR3aa: CASSLHRVGTEAFF
v_gene: TRBV5-1; d_gene: TRBD2; abundance: -; j_gene: TRBJ2-1; CDR3nt: TGCGCCAGCAGCTTGAGGACTAGCGGGGGTAATGAGCAGTTCTTC; CDR3aa: CASSLRTSGGNEQFF
v_gene: TRBV28; d_gene: -; abundance: -; j_gene: TRBJ2-1; CDR3nt: TGTGCCAGCAGTAAAGGGACTCCCAGCTCCTACAATGAGCAGTTCTTC; CDR3aa: CASSKGTPSSYNEQFF
v_gene: TRBV5-1; d_gene: -; abundance: -; j_gene: TRBJ2-3; CDR3nt: TGCGCCAGCAGCTTGCAGGGATTCACAGATACGCAGTATTTT; CDR3aa: CASSLQGFTDTQYF
v_gene: TRBV19; d_gene: TRBD1; abundance: -; j_gene: TRBJ1-2; CDR3nt: TGTGCCAGTAGAAAGGGGGCGTGGGACTATGGCTACACCTTC; CDR3aa: CASRKGAWDYGYTF
v_gene: TRBV19; d_gene: -; abundance: few; j_gene: TRBJ2-1; CDR3nt: TGTGCCAGTAGTATGTCCCCTAATCCCTACAATGAGCAGTTCTTC; CDR3aa: CASSMSPNPYNEQFF
v_gene: TRBV27; d_gene: TRBD2; abundance: -; j_gene: TRBJ2-3; CDR3nt: TGTGCCAGCAGTCAACTAGCGGGAGGCCGTTTTAAGACGCAGTATTTT; CDR3aa: CASSQLAGGRFKTQYF
v_gene: TRBV29-1; d_gene: -; abundance: -; j_gene: TRBJ2-1; CDR3nt: TGCAGCGTTAAGGAACCGGGGGGCCTCAACAATGAGCAGTTCTTC; CDR3aa: CSVKEPGGLNNEQFF
v_gene: TRBV27; d_gene: -; abundance: -; j_gene: TRBJ1-4; CDR3nt: TGTGCCAGCGTTGGGGCCAGAGGTGGAAAACTGTTTTTT; CDR3aa: CASVGARGGKLFF
v_gene: TRBV4-1; d_gene: -; abundance: few; j_gene: TRBJ1-1; CDR3nt: TGCGCCAGCAGCCAAGAACCGGCTATGAACACTGAAGCTTTCTTT; CDR3aa: CASSQEPAMNTEAFF
v_gene: TRBV7-3; d_gene: TRBD1; abundance: -; j_gene: TRBJ1-2; CDR3nt: TGTGCCAGCTCCCGGGACAGATCTAACTATGGCTACACCTTC; CDR3aa: CASSRDRSNYGYTF
v_gene: TRBV18; d_gene: -; abundance: -; j_gene: TRBJ1-5; CDR3nt: TGTGCCAGCTCATGGACAGTTGATAGCAATCAGCCCCAGCATTTT; CDR3aa: CASSWTVDSNQPQHF
v_gene: TRBV9; d_gene: -; abundance: -; j_gene: TRBJ2-3; CDR3nt: TGTGCCAGCAGCGTAGGGTCTGGCGGCCCCAGGAACACAGATACGCAGTATTTT; CDR3aa: CASSVGSGGPRNTDTQYF
v_gene: TRBV19; d_gene: -; abundance: -; j_gene: TRBJ1-1; CDR3nt: TGTGCCAGTAGTTTAAACCGGGCCACTGAAGCTTTCTTT; CDR3aa: CASSLNRATEAFF
v_gene: TRBV5-1; d_gene: TRBD1; abundance: once; j_gene: TRBJ2-3; CDR3nt: TGCGCCAGCAGCTCTTTGGTCAATTGGGACAGGGGAACAGATACGCAGTATTTT; CDR3aa: CASSSLVNWDRGTDTQYF
v_gene: TRBV5-4; d_gene: TRBD2; abundance: -; j_gene: TRBJ2-1; CDR3nt: TGTGCCAGCAGCTCGCACCTAGCGGGGGGGAGCTTAAGCGAGCAGTTCTTC; CDR3aa: CASSSHLAGGSLSEQFF
v_gene: TRBV9; d_gene: TRBD2; abundance: -; j_gene: TRBJ2-2; CDR3nt: TGTGCCAGCAGCGTAGGGCGGGAGGGGTACACCGGGGAGCTGTTTTTT; CDR3aa: CASSVGREGYTGELFF
v_gene: TRBV6-1; d_gene: TRBD2; abundance: -; j_gene: TRBJ2-1; CDR3nt: TGTGCCAGCAGTTTAGCGGGAGGGCCCTACAATGAGCAGTTCTTC; CDR3aa: CASSLAGGPYNEQFF
v_gene: TRBV4-1; d_gene: TRBD1; abundance: -; j_gene: TRBJ1-2; CDR3nt: TGCGCCAGCAGCCAATCCGGGACAGGGGGCGTTATCTACACCTTC; CDR3aa: CASSQSGTGGVIYTF
v_gene: TRBV5-6; d_gene: TRBD2; abundance: few; j_gene: TRBJ2-7; CDR3nt: TGTGCCAGCAGCGGTACTGGGGGGAGGGGCCTCTACGAGCAGTACTTC; CDR3aa: CASSGTGGRGLYEQYF